Listed here is a single TCR beta chain. The germline V and J ends were trimmed by 2 bases and 10 bases, with 15 bases remaining between them. CDR1 and CDR2 (germline): SNHLY, FYNNEI. The CDR3 loop spans 15 amino acids. This entry comes from a study of blood T cell repertoires in COVID-19. For the study at large: Samples of COVID-19 (acute and convalescent) were obtained from the United States, Italy and Spain. Sources were T cells, B-cell-depleted T cells, or PBMCs; the material itself was cDNA or gDNA.

How the authors handled the data: Reference gene primer amplification gave estimated nucleated cell counts. The table came from immunoSEQ multiplex PCR; TCRdb's copy has only in-frame clones and leaves some out. That table is the source of V, J and clone size, and D and trimming were worked out from the DNA. The sample includes around 700,000 clones, over 80% of them seen just once. The chain links TRBV2 to TRBJ1-6; D perhaps matches TRBD1 (5 bases). This sequence was found in a woman aged 18-35 years with acute or convalescent COVID-19. The sample consisted of peripheral blood. The CDR3 DNA is TGTGCCAGCAGTGAATCAGGTGGACATCAATCACCCCTCCACTTT. It is translated as CASSESGGHQSPLHF.